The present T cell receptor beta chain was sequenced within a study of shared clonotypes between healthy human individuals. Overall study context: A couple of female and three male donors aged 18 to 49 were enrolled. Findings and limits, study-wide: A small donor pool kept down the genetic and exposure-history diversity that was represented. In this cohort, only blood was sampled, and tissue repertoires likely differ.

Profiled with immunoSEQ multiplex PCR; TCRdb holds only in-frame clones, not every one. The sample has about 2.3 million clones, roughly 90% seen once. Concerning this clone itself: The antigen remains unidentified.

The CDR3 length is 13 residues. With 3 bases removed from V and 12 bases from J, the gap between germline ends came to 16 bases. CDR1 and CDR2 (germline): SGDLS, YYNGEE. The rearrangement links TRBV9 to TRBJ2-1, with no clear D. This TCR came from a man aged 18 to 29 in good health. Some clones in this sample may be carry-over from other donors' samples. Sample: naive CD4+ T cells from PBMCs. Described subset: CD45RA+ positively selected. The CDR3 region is CASSAVGSGVQFF. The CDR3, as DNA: TGTGCCAGCAGCGCGGTGGGGTCGGGTGTGCAGTTCTTC.